A selection of T cell receptor beta chains follows, all from one sample in a study of molecular identifiers for immune sequencing clone quantification. TCRdb called the PCR reads again in MiXCR, with one record for every CDR3 protein. The sample has hundreds of thousands of distinct CDR3 sequences, over 25% seen once. The sample taken for sequencing was naive CD8+ T cells from blood, with Jurkat cell RNA spiked in. The receptor set was obtained from a human donor in good health. Some libraries in this study had Jurkat cell RNA spiked in. The conserved cysteine and the conserved F or W are not part of the CDR3 here.

>TRBV11-2
ASSPDGQPYEQY
>TRBV29-1
SVELVSTEAF
>TRBV4-1
ASSLPQGGYQY
>TRBV20-1
SPLPGSEQF
>TRBV30
AWSFGTRYNSPLH
>TRBV13
ASSPGRGTTEAF
>TRBV20-1
SARVGENTEAF
>TRBV20-1
SAREPGPNTIY
>TRBV20-1
SARVDRSSYNSPLH
>TRBV19
ASSIDWGRREKLY
>TRBV2
ASSEAGGGLYEQY
>TRBV2
ASSSLPPGGEETQY
>TRBV7-9
ASGISGSNAGELF
>TRBV30
AWSYSIRDSYEQY
>TRBV4-3
ASSQDPPRGSVGETQY
>TRBV7-9
ASSLPRQAQETQY
>TRBV14
ASSHYKYQGTQY